This TCR beta chain originates from a study of blood T cells in healthy people across ages. Sample-barcoded 5' priming and a J-beta primer mix drove a second PCR of 7 to 11 cycles. TCRdb passed the 5' RACE reads through MiXCR, listing each CDR3 protein once. The data hold 730,000 or so distinct CDR3 sequences, with roughly two fifths observed a single time. The table lists this clonotype with many counts. The germline CDR1 and CDR2 sequences are SGDLS and YYNGEE. V was clipped by 6 bases and J by 7 bases, with 8 bases between them. This CDR3 has 11 amino acids. The sequencing input was blood. This TCR was recovered from an older woman in good health. The chain couples TRBV9 to TRBJ2-1; D remains ambiguous. As DNA, the CDR3 is TGTGCCAGCATGTCAGCTAATGAGCAGTTCTTC. Encoded protein: CASMSANEQFF.